These 18 T cell receptor beta chains share one sample of origin, sequenced in a study of T cell repertoires in cytomegalovirus infection. TCRdb fed the reads into MiXCR, producing one record per CDR3 protein. Among about 330,000 distinct CDR3 sequences listed, approximately 35% were seen once. These receptors' targets are unknown. Material: cultured PBMCs, obtained from culture after CMV antigen stimulation. The receptor set was obtained from a human donor in good health (CMV status not recorded). Some clones in this sample may be carry-over from other donors' samples.

The chain has TRBV20-1 and TRBJ1-1; possible D gene TRBD1, 5 bases. This CDR3 comprises 12 residues. CDR1 is DFQATT, CDR2 SNEGSKA, per germline (reference sequence). V lost 4 bases and J 10 bases, leaving 16 bases between the germline ends. The CDR3 nucleotides read TGCAGTGCTACAACAGGCCCCAGAACAGCTTTCTTT. Protein: CSATTGPRTAFF.

The genes are TRBV10-3 and TRBJ2-3, with D unresolved. Germline assignment: CDR1 ENHRY and CDR2 SYGVKD. V gave up 0 bases and J gave up 4 bases, with 2 bases separating them. CDR3 size: 12 residues. CDR3 DNA sequence: TGTGCCATCAGTGAGTCTTCAGATACGCAGTATTTT. It specifies CAISESSDTQYF.

J is TRBJ1-2 and V is TRBV20-1; 7 bases align to TRBD1. CDR3 length: 14 residues. Trimming cost V 7 bases and J 8 bases; bases outside gene matches: 16. Germline CDR1 reads DFQATT; CDR2 reads SNEGSKA (reference sequence). In DNA, the CDR3 is TGCAGTGTTGCGCTTACAGGGGAAGGAAGAGGCTACACCTTC. Encoded protein: CSVALTGEGRGYTF.

This clonotype was observed a handful of times. The CDR3: CASSQSGDGADNYSPTDAFF. CDR3 in DNA: TGCGCCAGCAGTCAATCGGGAGACGGGGCTGACAACTACTCACCTACGGACGCTTTCTTT. This chain links TRBV23-1 with TRBJ1-1; D perhaps matches TRBD1 (5 bases). TRBV23-1 is flagged as an ORF with uncertain function. This CDR3 is built from 20 residues. V was pared by 0 bases and J by 11 bases, with 34 bases between.

A few counts support this clonotype. This chain connects TRBV7-9 to TRBJ2-7; D gene uncertain. V shed 0 bases and J shed 5 bases, with 5 bases lying between them. This CDR3 has 12 amino acids. Per germline, CDR1 SEHNR and CDR2 FQNEAQ (reference sequence). CDR3 coding DNA: TGTGCCAGCAGCTTAGCAGGCGACGAGCAGTACGTC. Translating gives CASSLAGDEQYV.

This rearrangement joins TRBV20-1 to TRBJ1-6; TRBD1 matches at 7 bases. This CDR3 is 12 amino acids long. V lost 6 bases to trimming and J lost 9 bases; unmatched junction nucleotides: 5. Germline CDR1 DFQATT, CDR2 SNEGSKA (reference sequence). The CDR3: CSAQAGGSPLHF. The CDR3 DNA sequence: TGCAGTGCCCAGGCAGGGGGTTCACCCCTCCACTTT.

This rearrangement joins TRBV19 to TRBJ2-1, with D tentatively TRBD2 (7 bases). CDR3 length: 16 residues. Trimming cost V 4 bases and J 8 bases, with 21 bases left between them. Looked up from germline, CDR1 is LNHDA and CDR2 is SQIVND (reference sequence). In DNA form, the CDR3 reads TGTGCCAGTAGTAACCTCAGGGGCGGGAGAGGCGATGAGCAGTTCTTC. Translation: CASSNLRGGRGDEQFF. The full variable domain, its missing parts supplied by reference TRBV19 and TRBJ2-1, is DGGITQSPKYLFRKEGQNVTLSCEQNLNHDAMYWYRQDPGQGLRLIYYSQIVNDFQKGDIAEGYSVSREKKESFPLTVTSAQKNPTAFYLCASSNLRGGRGDEQFFGPGTRLTVL.

This clonotype was seen a handful of times. The chain is built from TRBV23-1 and TRBJ2-7, with 9 positions matching TRBD2. TRBV23-1 counts as an open reading frame of uncertain function. V gave up 11 bases and J gave up 0 bases; unmatched junction bases: 20. The CDR3 has 18 amino acids. The CDR3 sequence: CAGGSPSGNTLLSYEQYF. The CDR3 coding sequence is TGCGCCGGTGGTTCTCCTAGCGGGAATACCCTGCTCTCCTACGAGCAGTACTTC.

The chain uses TRBV4-1 and TRBJ2-1; TRBD1 matches at 11 bases. Germline CDR1 reads MGHRA; CDR2 reads YSYEKL. Trimming cost V 5 bases and J 6 bases; bases outside gene matches: 6. The CDR3 sequence is 15 residues long. The CDR3: CASSADRGRGNEQFF. The CDR3 DNA is TGCGCCAGCAGCGCGGACAGGGGGCGAGGCAATGAGCAGTTCTTC.

This clonotype has more than one count but fewer than ten. The V and J genes are TRBV11-2 and TRBJ1-2; D remains ambiguous. With 0 bases removed from V and 3 bases from J, the gap between germline ends came to 5 bases. The germline CDR1 and CDR2 sequences are SGHAT and FQNNGV. This CDR3 comprises 13 residues. DNA of the CDR3: TGTGCCAGCAGCTTAGAGGTAGACTATGGCTACACCTTC. Residues: CASSLEVDYGYTF.

This clonotype was seen repeatedly, ten times or more. The rearrangement joins TRBV7-9 to TRBJ1-4; D call uncertain. Trimming stripped 1 base from V and 0 bases from J, with 9 bases between. CDR3 length: 16 amino acids. Germline lookup yields CDR1 SEHNR and CDR2 FQNEAQ (reference sequence). CDR3 region: CASSLGTVTTNEKLFF. The CDR3 DNA reads TGTGCCAGCAGCTTAGGCACAGTTACAACTAATGAAAAACTGTTTTTT.

J is TRBJ1-4 and V is TRBV20-1, with TRBD1 matching over 9 bases. The CDR3 contains 14 residues. V lost 3 bases and J lost 6; bases outside the gene matches: 5. CDR1 is DFQATT and CDR2 is SNEGSKA in the germline V gene (reference sequence). CDR3 amino acids: CSARDRTGDEKLFF. The CDR3 DNA is TGCAGTGCTAGGGACAGGACAGGGGATGAAAAACTGTTTTTT.

The chain recombines TRBV10-3 with TRBJ2-1, with TRBD2 matching 9 bases. Germline CDR1 and CDR2: ENHRY and SYGVKD. This CDR3 spans 16 amino acids. V was clipped by 3 bases and J by 1 base; unmatched bases: 4. In DNA, the CDR3 is TGTGCCATCAGTGACGTGACTAGCGGATCCTACAATGAGCAGTTCTTC. Translation gives CAISDVTSGSYNEQFF.

This clonotype was recorded a few times. This sequence joins TRBV28 and TRBJ2-7; 7 bases are a match to TRBD1. Germline V gene data show CDR1 as MDHEN and CDR2 as SYDVKM. The CDR3 loop spans 16 amino acids. The junction had 11 bases not matched to a gene; V was cut back by 3 bases and J by 3 bases. The CDR3 spells CASSFPLTGYFYEQYF. The DNA for the CDR3 is TGTGCCAGCAGTTTCCCATTGACAGGGTATTTCTACGAGCAGTACTTC.

This clonotype occurred a few times. The chain carries TRBV30 and TRBJ1-6; D unclear. CDR1 and CDR2 from the germline V gene are GTSNPN and SVGIG (reference sequence). The CDR3 has 13 amino acids. V shed 1 base and J shed 0 bases, with 1 base lying between them. The CDR3 region is CAWSGSYNSPLHF. The CDR3 nucleotides are TGTGCCTGGAGTGGCTCCTATAATTCACCCCTCCACTTT.

V usage is TRBV7-3 and J usage is TRBJ2-6; D uncertain. Germline-derived CDR1 and CDR2 are SGHTA and FQGTGA. There are 14 residues in the CDR3. Trimming stripped 5 bases from V and 3 bases from J, with 8 bases between. The DNA for the CDR3 is TGTGCCAGCAGCCCCCACAGTGGGGCCAACGTCCTGACTTTC. It codes for CASSPHSGANVLTF.

The rearrangement uses TRBV25-1 and TRBJ1-4, with D possibly being TRBD1 (5 bases). Trimming took 2 bases from V and 0 from J, leaving 16 bases between them. The CDR3 length is 18 residues. CDR1 MGHDK and CDR2 SYGVNS come from the germline V gene. The CDR3 protein is CASSEGDRSVATNEKLFF. For the CDR3, the DNA is TGTGCCAGCAGTGAAGGGGACCGGTCAGTTGCAACTAATGAAAAACTGTTTTTT.

The genes are TRBV2 and TRBJ2-3; possibly TRBD2 for D (6 bases). Trimming took 8 bases from V and 3 from J, leaving 15 bases between them. There are 14 residues in the CDR3. Germline V CDR1 and CDR2: SNHLY, FYNNEI. CDR3 nucleotide sequence: TGTGCCAGCCGTACCGGGACTGCGACAGATACGCAGTATTTT. This translates into CASRTGTATDTQYF.